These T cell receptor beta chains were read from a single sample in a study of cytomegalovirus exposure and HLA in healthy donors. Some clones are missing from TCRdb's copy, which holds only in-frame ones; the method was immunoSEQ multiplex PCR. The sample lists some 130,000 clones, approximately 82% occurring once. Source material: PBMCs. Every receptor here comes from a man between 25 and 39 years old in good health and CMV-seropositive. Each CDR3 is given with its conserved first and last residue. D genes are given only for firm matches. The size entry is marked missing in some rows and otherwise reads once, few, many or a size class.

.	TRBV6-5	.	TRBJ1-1	CASSRGKNTEAFF	TGTGCCAGCAGTCGGGGGAAGAACACTGAAGCTTTCTTT
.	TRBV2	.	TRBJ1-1	CASCVEGDTEAFF	TGTGCCAGCTGTGTTGAGGGTGACACTGAAGCTTTCTTT
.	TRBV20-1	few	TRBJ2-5	CSGAQETQYF	TGCAGTGGAGCGCAAGAGACCCAGTACTTC
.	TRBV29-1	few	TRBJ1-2	CSVRSRVDGYTF	TGCAGCGTCCGATCCAGGGTCGATGGCTACACCTTC
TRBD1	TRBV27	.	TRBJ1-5	CASSSLSGTGFMSNQPQHF	TGTGCCAGCAGTTCCCTTTCCGGGACAGGGTTTATGAGCAATCAGCCCCAGCATTTT
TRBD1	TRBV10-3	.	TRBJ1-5	CAIREDRGNQPQHF	TGTGCCATCAGAGAGGACAGGGGCAATCAGCCCCAGCATTTT
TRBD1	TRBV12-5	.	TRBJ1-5	CASGIGTGGFNQPQHF	TGTGCTAGTGGGATCGGGACAGGGGGGTTCAATCAGCCCCAGCATTTT
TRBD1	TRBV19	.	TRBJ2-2	CASSPKDRAGDTGELFF	TGTGCCAGTAGTCCCAAGGACAGGGCGGGTGACACCGGGGAGCTGTTTTTT
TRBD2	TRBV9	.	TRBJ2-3	CASSSPSGGSTDTQYF	TGTGCCAGCAGCTCCCCTAGCGGGGGGAGCACAGATACGCAGTATTTT
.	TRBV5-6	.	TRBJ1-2	CASSLAQGGYGYTF	TGTGCCAGCAGCTTGGCCCAGGGTGGATATGGCTACACCTTC
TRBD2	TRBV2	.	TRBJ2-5	CASRIAGGPKETQYF	TGTGCCAGCAGGATAGCGGGGGGCCCTAAAGAGACCCAGTACTTC
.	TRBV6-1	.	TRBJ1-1	CASSDWQGNTEAFF	TGTGCCAGCAGTGATTGGCAGGGGAACACTGAAGCTTTCTTT
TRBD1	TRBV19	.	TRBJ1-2	CASRQGLNYGYTF	TGTGCCAGTCGACAGGGGCTTAACTATGGCTACACCTTC
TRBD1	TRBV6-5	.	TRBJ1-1	CASSYSGTVNTEAFF	TGTGCCAGCAGTTACTCCGGGACAGTCAACACTGAAGCTTTCTTT
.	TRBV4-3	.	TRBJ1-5	CASSQGTYGTKHF	TGCGCCAGCAGCCAAGGGACATACGGAACCAAGCATTTT
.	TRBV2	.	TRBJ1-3	CASSVRLSGNTIYF	TGTGCCAGCAGTGTAAGACTTTCTGGAAACACCATATATTTT
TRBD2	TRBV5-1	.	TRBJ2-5	CASSWGLAGGSETQYF	TGCGCCAGCAGCTGGGGACTAGCGGGGGGGTCAGAGACCCAGTACTTC
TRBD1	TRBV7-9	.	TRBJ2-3	CASSALDRGHLTDTQYF	TGTGCCAGCAGCGCCCTAGACAGGGGGCACCTCACAGATACGCAGTATTTT
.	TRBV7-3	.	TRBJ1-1	CASSLLGGGATEAFF	TGTGCCAGCAGCTTACTAGGGGGAGGGGCGACTGAAGCTTTCTTT
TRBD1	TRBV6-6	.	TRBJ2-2	CASSRDRNTGELFF	TGTGCCAGCAGCCGGGACAGGAACACCGGGGAGCTGTTTTTT
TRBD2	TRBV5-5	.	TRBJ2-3	CASSFPVAGVTDTQYF	TGTGCCAGCAGCTTCCCGGTAGCGGGGGTCACAGATACGCAGTATTTT
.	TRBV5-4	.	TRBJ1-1	CASSLDTTRTEAFF	TGTGCCAGCAGCTTGGACACAACACGCACTGAAGCTTTCTTT
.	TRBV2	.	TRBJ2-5	CASNDYPPSNQYF	TGTGCCAGCAACGACTATCCCCCATCGAACCAGTACTTC
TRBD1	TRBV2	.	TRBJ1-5	CASRDRRGSSNQPQHF	TGTGCCAGCAGGGACAGGCGTGGGTCGAGCAATCAGCCCCAGCATTTT
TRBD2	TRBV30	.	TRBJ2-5	CACARPGGRAGETQYF	TGTGCCTGCGCGCGGCCCGGCGGGAGGGCCGGGGAGACCCAGTACTTC
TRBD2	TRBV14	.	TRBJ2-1	CASSQDVFGGRARNEQFF	TGTGCCAGCAGCCAAGATGTATTCGGCGGGAGGGCCAGGAATGAGCAGTTCTTC
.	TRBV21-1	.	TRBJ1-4	CASSKCKTHSSEKLFF	TGTGCCAGCAGCAAATGTAAAACACATTCTAGTGAAAAACTGTTTTTT
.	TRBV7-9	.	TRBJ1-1	CASSENRSPNTEAFF	TGTGCCAGCAGTGAAAACAGGTCCCCTAACACTGAAGCTTTCTTT
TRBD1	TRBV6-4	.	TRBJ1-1	CASRAGTGMGNTEAFF	TGTGCCAGCAGAGCCGGGACAGGGATGGGGAACACTGAAGCTTTCTTT
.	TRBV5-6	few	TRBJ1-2	CASSLRSYGYTF	TGTGCCAGCAGCTTGCGCAGCTATGGCTACACCTTC
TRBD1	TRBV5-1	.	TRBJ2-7	CASSLATGTGYYEQYF	TGCGCCAGCAGCTTGGCCACCGGGACAGGGTACTACGAGCAGTACTTC
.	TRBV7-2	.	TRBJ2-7	CASSLGRGESYEQYF	TGTGCCAGCAGCTTAGGCAGGGGTGAATCCTACGAGCAGTACTTC
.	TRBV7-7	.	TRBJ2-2	CASSLQGNTGELFF	TGTGCCAGCAGCTTACAGGGAAACACCGGGGAGCTGTTTTTT
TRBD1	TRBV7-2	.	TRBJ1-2	CASSLRQGASGYTF	TGTGCCAGCAGTCTGAGACAGGGGGCATCGGGCTACACCTTC
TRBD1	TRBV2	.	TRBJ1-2	CASSEQGGYGYTF	TGTGCCAGCAGTGAACAGGGGGGCTATGGCTACACCTTC
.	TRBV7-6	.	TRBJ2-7	CASSSRDSSYEQYF	TGTGCCAGCAGCTCCCGGGACTCCTCCTACGAGCAGTACTTC
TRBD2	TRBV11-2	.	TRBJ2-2	CASSPTSPNTGELFF	TGTGCCAGCAGCCCGACTAGCCCGAACACCGGGGAGCTGTTTTTT
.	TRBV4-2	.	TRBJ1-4	CASSHSGESEKLFF	TGTGCCAGCAGCCATTCAGGGGAATCGGAAAAACTGTTTTTT
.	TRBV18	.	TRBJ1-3	CASANTGTGNTIYF	TGTGCCAGCGCTAATACAGGGACTGGAAACACCATATATTTT
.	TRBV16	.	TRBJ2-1	CASSPVIVAGYRNEQFF	TGTGCCAGCAGCCCCGTAATAGTGGCAGGGTACCGTAATGAGCAGTTCTTC
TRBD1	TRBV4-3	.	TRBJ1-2	CASSQDVVTGGYGYTF	TGCGCCAGCAGCCAAGATGTAGTAACAGGGGGTTATGGCTACACCTTC
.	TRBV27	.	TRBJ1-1	CASSFGGAGNAEAFF	TGTGCCAGCAGTTTTGGAGGGGCTGGTAACGCTGAAGCTTTCTTT
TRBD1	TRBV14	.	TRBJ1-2	CASSAGQYYGYTF	TGTGCCAGCAGCGCGGGACAGTACTATGGCTACACCTTC
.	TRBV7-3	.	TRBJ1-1	CASSKGAGTEAFF	TGTGCCAGCAGCAAAGGTGCCGGGACTGAAGCTTTCTTT
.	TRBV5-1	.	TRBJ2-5	CASSQVLLTYGGETQYF	TGCGCCAGCAGCCAAGTCCTCCTGACGTACGGCGGGGAGACCCAGTACTTC
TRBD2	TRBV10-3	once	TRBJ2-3	CAIRGGLAGLFFPDTQYF	TGTGCCATCAGGGGGGGGCTAGCGGGCCTGTTTTTCCCAGATACGCAGTATTTT
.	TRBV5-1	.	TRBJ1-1	CASAGGQSQRTEAFF	TGCGCCAGCGCTGGTGGGCAGAGCCAACGCACTGAAGCTTTCTTT
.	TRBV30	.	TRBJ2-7	CAWSVLSWDSGEQYF	TGTGCCTGGAGTGTACTATCGTGGGATTCGGGGGAGCAGTACTTC
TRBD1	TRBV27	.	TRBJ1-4	CASKRPGQGNEKLFF	TGTGCCAGCAAAAGACCGGGACAGGGTAATGAAAAACTGTTTTTT